This T cell receptor (beta chain) was captured by sequencing in a study of response to subunit inactivated influenza vaccine (dated by TCRdb to 2016 to 2019). Regarding the study in general: To follow how T cells responded to a trivalent subunit inactivated influenza vaccine, the researchers relied on deep quantitative profiling of the T cell receptor repertoire.

Overall study outcomes, separate from this receptor: According to the authors, only a limited number of new T cells may be recruited by each seasonal influenza vaccination.

In the case of this clonotype: The clone's antigen remains unknown. Base qualities are not at hand, and no much larger clone is one base apart.

Library construction relied on RT-PCR. The run used an Illumina HiSeq 2500. TCRdb took the public reads, trimmed them with fastp at Q25, ran MiXCR for clone calling and kept in-frame beta chains. Each record represents a unique CDR3 protein, reported with the most common genes and DNA among its rows. The sample table records about 620,000 distinct CDR3 sequences; 12% of these occur just once. More than 8.5% of the sample belongs to the ten largest clones. The sequencing used PBMCs from blood, collected on the day of vaccination. The sequence came from a man aged 45 to 65 who received an inactivated influenza vaccine. Donor details come from another sample of the same person, matched by shared clones.

The bases are TGTGCCAGCACCCATTTTCGGGGTACATGGGGTCAGCCCCAGCATTTT. This translates into CASTHFRGTWGQPQHF. This chain is built from TRBV12-3 or TRBV12-4 and TRBJ1-5; the D gene is unclear. V and J lose 7 bases and 6 bases, and a span of 22 bases separates them. From the cysteine through the phenylalanine, the CDR3 covers 16 amino acids. The entry retains the CDR3 DNA only, 48 bases that are in frame from base 1.